This entry describes one T cell receptor (beta chain). V lost 5 bases and J lost 13; bases outside the gene matches: 11. This CDR3 is built from 15 residues. Germline CDR1 MNHEY, CDR2 SVGEGT. Methods used by the authors: Estimation of nucleated cell counts was performed using reference gene primer amplification. This table comes from immunoSEQ multiplex PCR, and its TCRdb copy is limited to in-frame clones, with some not included. V and J calls and clone size are as listed in that table; D and trimming were resolved from the DNA. The profile shows 200,000 to 300,000 clones, around 84% of them singletons. The sample is drawn from a study of blood T cell repertoires in COVID-19. On the study more broadly: Specimens from acute and convalescent COVID-19 originated in the United States, Italy and Spain. PBMCs, B-cell-depleted T cells, or T cells provided the cDNA or gDNA that made up the material.

This clonotype was sampled from a man in his fifties or sixties with acute or convalescent COVID-19. This chain connects TRBV6-2 or TRBV6-3 to TRBJ2-6; 10 bases line up with TRBD1. Material: peripheral blood. CDR3 coding DNA: TGTGCCAGCAGTCCGACAGGGGGCATGCTACGGGTCCTGACTTTC. It encodes CASSPTGGMLRVLTF.